Below are 25 T cell receptor beta chains sequenced from a single sample in a study of identifying expanded T cells in peripheral blood. TCRdb keeps only in-frame clones here, not all; method: immunoSEQ multiplex PCR. Of 80,000 to 90,000 clones listed, around 86% were seen once; the top ten hold 5.6%. The sequenced sample consisted of blood. These receptors all stem from a person aged 18-70 years in good health.

The rearrangement uses TRBV5-1 and TRBJ2-5; the match to TRBD2 covers 12 bases. This CDR3 has 15 residues. Germline values: CDR1 SGHRS, CDR2 YFSETQ. Trimming took 0 bases from V and 5 from J; bases not matched to a gene: 2. The CDR3 spells CASSLAGTSGETQYF. The CDR3 DNA reads TGCGCCAGCAGCTTGGCCGGGACTAGCGGGGAGACCCAGTACTTC.

The chain recombines TRBV10-1 with TRBJ1-1; D might be TRBD1 (5 bases). CDR1 and CDR2 from the germline V gene are WNHNN and SYGVQD (reference sequence). V lost 6 bases and J 4 bases, leaving 18 bases between the germline ends. CDR3 length: 15 residues. CDR3 DNA: TGCGCCAGCAGCACCGAGGGGCGATCGGGCACTGAAGCTTTCTTT. It encodes CASSTEGRSGTEAFF.

The V and J genes are TRBV5-5 and TRBJ1-3; D call uncertain. Trimming cost V 2 bases and J 0 bases, with 6 bases left between them. Germline V gene sequence: CDR1 SGHKS, CDR2 YYEKEE (reference sequence). The CDR3 has 14 amino acids. This CDR3 is CASSLQSSGNTIYF. CDR3 nucleotides: TGTGCCAGCAGCTTACAAAGCTCTGGAAACACCATATATTTT. The variable domain in full, with the rest retrieved from reference TRBV5-5 and TRBJ1-3, is DAGVTQSPTHLIKTRGQQVTLRCSPISGHKSVSWYQQVLGQGPQFIFQYYEKEERGRGNFPDRFSARQFPNYSSELNVNALLLGDSALYLCASSLQSSGNTIYFGEGSWLTVV.

The chain is built from TRBV29-1 and TRBJ2-1; D may be TRBD2 (6 bases). The CDR3 has 13 amino acids. The germline V gene encodes CDR1 SQVTM and CDR2 ANQGSEA. CDR3 sequence reads: CSATGTGYNEQFF. The CDR3 DNA is TGCAGTGCGACCGGGACTGGATACAATGAGCAGTTCTTC.

The rearrangement joins TRBV7-3 to TRBJ1-1; a possible D gene is TRBD1 (5 bases). The V gene's germline CDR1 is SGHTA and CDR2 FQGTGA. The V and J ends lost 7 bases and 11 bases respectively, with 23 bases between them. This CDR3 region has 14 residues. CDR3 bases: TGTGCCAGCAACTCACTAGGGACGGACCTTGGGGCTTTCTTT. Translating gives CASNSLGTDLGAFF.

This clone was detected only once. This chain joins TRBV11-2 and TRBJ1-2; 9 bases agree with TRBD1. V lost 6 bases, J lost 8 bases, and 4 bases stayed unmatched. CDR1 is SGHAT, CDR2 FQNNGV, per germline. CDR3 length: 12 residues. The chain's CDR3 is CASSPGTGGYTF. CDR3 sequence (DNA): TGTGCCAGCAGTCCCGGGACAGGGGGCTACACCTTC. Complete variable domain (other parts from reference TRBV11-2 and TRBJ1-2): EAGVAQSPRYKIIEKRQSVAFWCNPISGHATLYWYQQILGQGPKLLIQFQNNGVVDDSQLPKDRFSAERLKGVDSTLKIQPAKLEDSAVYLCASSPGTGGYTFGSGTRLTVV.

The chain combines TRBV2 with TRBJ2-5; TRBD1 aligns across 10 bases. Germline assignment: CDR1 SNHLY and CDR2 FYNNEI. J gave up 4 bases and V 7 bases, and 9 bases lay outside the gene matches. The CDR3 covers 15 residues. The DNA of the CDR3 is TGTGCCAGCACCTTAGACAGGGGGCAAGGAGAGACCCAGTACTTC. It encodes CASTLDRGQGETQYF.

The chain carries TRBV4-3 and TRBJ2-7; D call uncertain. Looked up from germline, CDR1 is LGHNA and CDR2 is YSLEER. This CDR3 is 14 amino acids long. V was clipped by 3 bases and J by 0 bases, with 9 bases between them. The CDR3 spells CASSHAGGSYEQYF. CDR3 nucleotide sequence: TGCGCCAGCAGCCATGCCGGTGGCTCCTACGAGCAGTACTTC.

The rearrangement joins TRBV5-6 to TRBJ2-1; D not certain. Germline V CDR1 and CDR2: SGHDT, YYEEEE. The CDR3 is made up of 12 amino acids. The V end lost 7 bases, the J end lost 7 bases, and 12 bases lay between the germline ends. The CDR3 spells CASDWSANEQFF. As DNA, the CDR3 is TGTGCCAGCGATTGGTCCGCAAATGAGCAGTTCTTC.

V gene TRBV6-5 combines with J gene TRBJ1-3; D is undetermined. This CDR3 contains 12 residues. Trimming shortened V by 6 bases and J by 1 base, and 4 bases separated the two germline ends. Germline CDR1 is MNHEY and CDR2 is SVGAGI. For the CDR3, the DNA is TGTGCCAGCAGCCCTTCTGGAAACACCATATATTTT. This codes for CASSPSGNTIYF.

This chain joins TRBV4-1 and TRBJ2-3, with TRBD1 matching over 9 bases. The junction had 4 bases not matched to a gene; V was cut back by 0 bases and J by 12 bases. There are 13 residues in the CDR3. Germline CDR1 MGHRA, CDR2 YSYEKL. DNA for the CDR3: TGCGCCAGCAGCCAAGATCGGGACAGGGTTCAGTATTTT. Residues: CASSQDRDRVQYF.

The chain combines TRBV11-2 with TRBJ2-3; D gene unclear. The length of the CDR3 is 14 residues. Per the germline V gene, CDR1 is SGHAT and CDR2 is FQNNGV. V lost 5 bases, J lost 0 bases, and 9 bases lay in between. The CDR3 DNA reads as TGTGCCAGCAGCCCGAGCCGGAGCACAGATACGCAGTATTTT. This translates into CASSPSRSTDTQYF.

The genes are TRBV11-3 and TRBJ1-1, with D hard to call. The germline gives CDR1 SGHNT, CDR2 YENEEA. With 4 bases removed from V and 0 bases from J, the gap between germline ends came to 12 bases. The CDR3 totals 15 residues. The CDR3 sequence is CASSSPRAMNTEAFF. CDR3 in DNA: TGTGCCAGCAGCTCACCCCGGGCCATGAACACTGAAGCTTTCTTT. Using reference TRBV11-3 and TRBJ1-1 for the parts outside the CDR3, the full variable domain is EAGVVQSPRYKIIEKKQPVAFWCNPISGHNTLYWYLQNLGQGPELLIRYENEEAVDDSQLPKDRFSAERLKGVDSTLKIQPAELGDSAVYLCASSSPRAMNTEAFFGQGTRLTVV.

V gene TRBV18 combines with J gene TRBJ1-1, with 8 bases lining up with TRBD1. The V gene's germline CDR1 is KGHSH and CDR2 LQKENI. This CDR3 has 15 amino acids. The J segment lost 2 bases and the V segment lost 6 bases, leaving 8 bases of the junction unmatched. The CDR3 loop is CASSQRTGPNTEAFF. The CDR3 DNA reads as TGTGCCAGCTCCCAACGGACAGGGCCAAACACTGAAGCTTTCTTT.

The V and J genes are TRBV19 and TRBJ2-5; 12 positions match TRBD2. V lost 3 bases, J lost 2 bases, and 4 bases stayed unmatched. Germline CDR1 reads LNHDA; CDR2 reads SQIVND (reference sequence). The CDR3 is 16 amino acids. The chain's CDR3 is CASSIRTSGAQETQYF. The DNA of the CDR3 is TGTGCCAGTAGTATCCGGACTAGCGGGGCTCAAGAGACCCAGTACTTC.

The rearrangement uses TRBV4-1 and TRBJ2-5, with a possible D match to TRBD2 (7 bases). V was clipped by 5 bases and J by 5 bases, with 15 bases between them. The CDR3 covers 14 residues. Germline assignment: CDR1 MGHRA and CDR2 YSYEKL. CDR3 amino acids: CASSSRGGRETQYF. The DNA for the CDR3 is TGCGCCAGCAGCAGTAGGGGGGGCAGGGAGACCCAGTACTTC.

This clone was counted between two and nine times. The genes are TRBV13 and TRBJ2-1; 13 bases align to TRBD2. The junction had 14 bases not matched to a gene; V was cut back by 5 bases and J by 7 bases. CDR3 length: 18 residues. Per germline, CDR1 PRHDT and CDR2 FYEKMQ (reference sequence). The CDR3 coding sequence is TGTGCCAGCAGCCTGACGGGACTAGCGGGGACAATGGGGAATGAGCAGTTCTTC. Translating it yields CASSLTGLAGTMGNEQFF.

The chain links TRBV15 to TRBJ2-1; no clear D. CDR1 LNHNV and CDR2 YYDKDF come from the germline V gene (reference sequence). The CDR3 is 15 amino acids. Deletions cut 2 bases from V and 7 bases from J, with 15 bases between. In DNA, the CDR3 is TGTGCCACCAGCAGAAGAATCGGCCACCTAAATGAGCAGTTCTTC. It codes for CATSRRIGHLNEQFF.

The V gene is TRBV2, the J gene TRBJ2-5; D not resolved. Germline CDR1 and CDR2: SNHLY and FYNNEI. V lost 4 bases to trimming and J lost 2 bases, with 8 bases between them. The CDR3 has 13 amino acids. CDR3 sequence reads: CASSGMLQETQYF. CDR3 sequence (DNA): TGTGCCAGCAGTGGAATGCTTCAAGAGACCCAGTACTTC. The full variable domain, with the rest looked up from reference TRBV2 and TRBJ2-5, is EPEVTQTPSHQVTQMGQEVILRCVPISNHLYFYWYRQILGQKVEFLVSFYNNEISEKSEIFDDQFSVERPDGSNFTLKIRSTKLEDSAMYFCASSGMLQETQYFGPGTRLLVL.

The V call is TRBV25-1, the J call TRBJ1-5, with D possibly TRBD1 on 6 matching bases. This CDR3 is built from 16 residues. Germline V gene lookup returns CDR1 MGHDK and CDR2 SYGVNS. V was shortened by 5 bases and J by 7 bases, with 21 bases between the two germline ends. The CDR3 protein is CASSPIGGSGEQPQHF. The CDR3 nucleotides read TGTGCCAGCAGTCCAATAGGTGGGTCAGGGGAGCAGCCCCAGCATTTT.

This chain links TRBV4-3 with TRBJ2-7; no clear D. The germline gives CDR1 LGHNA, CDR2 YSLEER. Trimming cost V 0 bases and J 5 bases, with 14 bases left between them. The CDR3 length is 15 residues. The CDR3 here is CASSQEDRAYDEQYF. The DNA for the CDR3 is TGCGCCAGCAGCCAAGAGGATAGGGCGTACGACGAGCAGTACTTC.

The J gene is TRBJ2-7, the V gene TRBV5-6; 10 nucleotides line up with TRBD1. The germline V gene encodes CDR1 SGHDT and CDR2 YYEEEE. CDR3 size: 17 residues. Unmatched junction bases numbered 11, after V lost 2 bases and J lost 3 bases. CDR3 in amino acids: CASSFRDRGYLSYEQYF. CDR3 nucleotides: TGTGCCAGCAGCTTCCGGGACAGGGGCTACCTAAGCTACGAGCAGTACTTC.

CDR3 amino acids: CASSAGVAYEQYF. In DNA form, the CDR3 reads TGTGCCAGCAGCGCAGGGGTTGCCTACGAGCAGTACTTC. V gene TRBV9 combines with J gene TRBJ2-7; D possibly corresponds to TRBD1 (6 bases). The CDR3 length is 13 residues. The ends were cut back, 3 bases at V and 2 bases at J, with 9 bases in the middle. Germline V gene data show CDR1 as SGDLS and CDR2 as YYNGEE.

This clone was recorded only once. This rearrangement joins TRBV5-1 to TRBJ2-7, with D possibly TRBD1 on 6 matching bases. Germline values: CDR1 SGHRS, CDR2 YFSETQ. V lost 4 bases and J lost 6, with 17 bases in between. There are 14 residues in the CDR3. The CDR3 reads CASSQQQGSGEQYF. The CDR3 region has the DNA TGCGCCAGCAGCCAACAACAGGGTTCAGGCGAGCAGTACTTC.

The chain has TRBV6-5 and TRBJ1-2; TRBD1 might be the D (6 bases). This CDR3 contains 13 residues. Looked up from germline, CDR1 is MNHEY and CDR2 is SVGAGI. V was shortened by 6 bases and J by 6 bases, with 14 bases between the two germline ends. The CDR3 region is CASSPGGLHGYTF. The CDR3 bases are TGTGCCAGCAGCCCCGGGGGGCTTCATGGCTACACCTTC.